Listed here is a single TCR beta chain. This entry is derived from a study of shared clonotypes between healthy human individuals. The V and J ends lost 3 bases and 10 bases respectively, with 25 bases between them. The CDR3 extends over 17 amino acids. Germline V lookup: CDR1 MDHEN, CDR2 SYDVKM. The repertoire was sequenced with immunoSEQ multiplex PCR; TCRdb's copy has only in-frame clones and lacks some. The table lists about 600,000 clones, about 80% of them singletons. The chain combines TRBV28 with TRBJ2-1, with D possibly matching TRBD2 (5 bases). Sequenced sample: PBMCs. This receptor was taken from a woman in her forties in good health. Some clones in this sample may be carry-over from other donors' samples. The CDR3 region has the DNA TGTGCCAGCAGTTTTTCGCAGTGGCCAGGCGGGCCAAGAGAGCAGTTCTTC. This codes for CASSFSQWPGGPREQFF.